A selection of T cell receptor beta chains follows, all from one sample in a study of OX40 agonist ivuxolimab in advanced cancers. Clones were sequenced by immunoSEQ multiplex PCR, and TCRdb holds only the in-frame ones, with some missing. The sample has 13,000 or so clones, approximately 80% seen once; the top ten hold roughly 35%. This specimen consisted of CD4+ or CD8+ T cells sorted from blood, obtained in a trial of the OX40 agonist ivuxolimab. These receptors originate from an adult with an advanced solid tumor such as melanoma, head and neck, liver or kidney cancer. The conserved cysteine and the conserved F or W are not part of the CDR3 here.

TRBJ1-4,TRBV27,ASSLSAGDEKLF
TRBJ2-7,TRBV6-5,ASSSQTDTYEQY
TRBJ2-7,TRBV7-8,ASSALTGGDEQY
TRBJ2-3,TRBV7-3,ASSLGTSEPQY
TRBJ1-6,TRBV7-2,ASSQYGGFSPLH
TRBJ2-5,TRBV19,ASSIAGFNLMQETQY
TRBJ1-2,TRBV5-5,ASSLDPSGQGGGYT
TRBJ2-3,TRBV4-1,ASSQSLAGATQY
TRBJ2-7,TRBV11-2,ASSPWVSDRGGDEQY
TRBJ1-4,TRBV28,ASSLWQGGNEKLF
TRBJ1-1,TRBV28,ASSLQDTEAF
TRBJ1-1,TRBV27,ASSYESQTTEAF
TRBJ1-1,TRBV6-7,ASSYPRGPDTEAF
TRBJ2-6,TRBV2,GTSGANVLT
TRBJ2-1,TRBV5-4,ASSSGTNNEQF
TRBJ2-5,TRBV4-1,ASSQGHPQGQETQY
TRBJ2-5,TRBV4-1,ASSQDALAGGTETQY
TRBJ2-4,TRBV5-1,ASSLEAGVGNIQY
TRBJ1-5,TRBV28,ASSLLNQPQH
TRBJ1-2,TRBV25-1,ASSESWAGNYGYT
TRBJ2-7,TRBV5-1,ASSLGQSSYEQY
TRBJ2-7,TRBV27,ASGRAHEQY
TRBJ1-2,TRBV11-2,ASSLAMDPGGYT
TRBJ2-3,TRBV19,ASSSPASGTDTQY
TRBJ2-6,TRBV7-9,ASIGQGPRSGANVLT
TRBJ2-7,TRBV29-1,SGVSGTGAYEQY
TRBJ1-2,TRBV5-1,ASRRERAGYGYT
TRBJ2-4,TRBV11-2,ASHSGGVQY
TRBJ2-7,TRBV27,ASSSSDRPSYEQY
TRBJ2-7,TRBV13,ASGDRAAYEQY
TRBJ1-5,TRBV6-6,ASRPRTGFQPQH
TRBJ2-7,TRBV5-6,ASSLTGQYYEQY
TRBJ1-4,TRBV5-6,ASSLGQGVEKLF
TRBJ2-3,TRBV27,ASSLSSPTDTQY
TRBJ2-7,TRBV11-3,ASSFGTGKAYEQY
TRBJ2-7,TRBV15,ATQPGGKGYEQY
TRBJ2-7,TRBV28,ASGYRTSGYEQY
TRBJ1-1,TRBV28,ASSNLYTEAF
TRBJ2-2,TRBV2,ASSGQGAGTGELF
TRBJ2-5,TRBV7-3,ASSAPGETQY
TRBJ2-5,TRBV11-3,ASSPKSGRLYQETQY
TRBJ1-1,TRBV6-5,ASATPGSLNTEAF
TRBJ1-2,TRBV6-6,ASSYSGGGYT
TRBJ1-4,TRBV5-1,ASSLGTGPGYTNEKLF
TRBJ2-5,TRBV5-4,ASSPMTSGNQETQY
TRBJ2-1,TRBV28,ATRGASDYNEQF
TRBJ2-2,TRBV11-2,ASSNTGELF
TRBJ2-1,TRBV27,ASSLSGVYNEQF
TRBJ2-3,TRBV10-3,ATEGPSTDTQY
TRBJ2-1,TRBV2,ASRGLEPGNEQF
TRBJ2-3,TRBV5-6,ASSLPFAEIPTDTQY
TRBJ2-1,TRBV14,ASSDPFYNEQF
TRBJ2-7,TRBV7-9,ASSLVIREENYEQY
TRBJ1-2,TRBV7-9,ASSLRNGYT
TRBJ1-5,TRBV19,ASQEQNQPQH
TRBJ1-1,TRBV4-1,ASPRKPKGNTEAF
TRBJ1-2,TRBV23-1,ASSQVTVNYGYT
TRBJ1-2,TRBV10-3,AILGTYGYT
TRBJ2-7,TRBV27,ASSLSVGYEQY